This T cell receptor (beta chain) was retrieved from a study of T cell clusters in autoimmune cytopenias. Points from the study as a whole: TRB repertoire shifts in secondary cytopenia and chronic lymphocytic leukemia mostly reflected lymphoma, not autoimmunity. The T cell clusters came from computational analysis alone and lack functional validation. Healthy donors had 2.5 to 3-fold more exclusive TRB clusters than active autoimmune hepatitis patients.

This CDR3 comprises 14 residues. One tube held mixed TRB-A and TRB-B primer pools for touch-down PCR. TCRdb reworked the multiplex PCR reads into one entry per CDR3 protein, no DNA. The table lists 4,500 or so distinct CDR3 sequences. Comment on this clonotype: As yet, its antigen is unknown.

Each sample's input was roughly 270 ng genomic DNA, 35,000 to 40,000 genome equivalents. What was sequenced was peripheral blood. This receptor was identified in a human donor with an autoimmune cytopenia or autoimmune hepatitis (not recorded which). V usage is TRBV21-1 and J usage is TRBJ2-5. TRBV21-1 is marked as a pseudogene. The CDR3 sequence is CASRRSSDKETQYF.